This is a list of T cell receptor beta chains from one sample in a study of blood T cell repertoires in COVID-19. Using immunoSEQ multiplex PCR, the repertoire was profiled, and TCRdb retains in-frame clones only, with some absent. Here the sample spans roughly 220,000 clones, around 81% being singletons. The sequencing sample was made of peripheral blood. The receptor source for this set is a woman aged 60 to 75 with acute or convalescent COVID-19. The CDR3 runs from the conserved cysteine through the conserved F or W. D genes are given only for firm matches. Clone size is stated in some rows and not others, as once, few, many or a class when expanded.

j_call,v_call,clone_size,d_call,cdr3_aa,cdr3_nt
TRBJ1-6,TRBV28,.,TRBD1,CASTFGPPGQGASPLHF,TGTGCCAGCACCTTCGGCCCTCCGGGACAGGGGGCCTCACCCCTCCACTTT
TRBJ1-2,TRBV2,few,TRBD1,CASRATGGSGYTF,TGTGCCAGCAGAGCGACAGGGGGCTCTGGCTACACCTTC
TRBJ1-1,TRBV6-6,.,.,CASSYGQEAFF,TGTGCCAGCAGTTACGGGCAGGAAGCTTTCTTT
TRBJ2-2,TRBV3-1/TRBV3-2,few,TRBD1,CASSRGTGGRELFF,TGTGCCAGCAGCCGTGGGACAGGGGGCCGGGAGCTGTTTTTT
TRBJ1-4,TRBV4-2,.,TRBD1,CASSQGAGTGAEKLFF,TGTGCCAGCAGCCAAGGGGCCGGGACAGGGGCTGAAAAACTGTTTTTT
TRBJ2-1,TRBV30,large,TRBD2,CAWSGDSSGGTEQFF,TGTGCCTGGAGTGGAGACTCTAGCGGGGGGACTGAGCAGTTCTTC
TRBJ2-2,TRBV5-1,.,.,CASSLVARELFF,TGCGCCAGCAGCTTGGTGGCCAGGGAGCTGTTTTTT
TRBJ2-2,TRBV27,.,.,CASSLFLGNTGELFF,TGTGCCAGCAGTTTATTCCTAGGGAACACCGGGGAGCTGTTTTTT
TRBJ1-2,TRBV9,.,.,CASSGEGGRSYGYTF,TGTGCCAGCAGCGGGGAGGGGGGTCGGAGCTATGGCTACACCTTC
TRBJ1-6,TRBV2,few,TRBD1,CASRGGTANNSPLHF,TGTGCCAGCAGAGGAGGGACAGCTAATAATTCACCCCTCCACTTT
TRBJ2-5,TRBV7-6,.,TRBD2,CASSLTSGGIQETQYF,TGTGCCAGCAGCTTAACGAGCGGGGGGATCCAAGAGACCCAGTACTTC
TRBJ1-3,TRBV6-1,.,.,CASSEGHSGNTIYF,TGTGCCAGCAGTGAAGGACATTCTGGAAACACCATATATTTT
TRBJ1-1,TRBV13,.,.,CASSSQNQGGEAFF,TGTGCCAGCAGCTCACAAAACCAGGGCGGTGAAGCTTTCTTT
TRBJ2-3,TRBV28,.,TRBD2,CASSFRGGSTQYF,TGTGCCAGCAGTTTCCGGGGGGGCAGTACGCAGTATTTT
TRBJ1-1,TRBV2,.,.,CAWRAPGVKEAFF,TGTGCCTGGAGGGCCCCGGGAGTTAAGGAAGCTTTCTTT
TRBJ2-5,TRBV5-1,.,TRBD2,CASSLERGEETQYF,TGCGCCAGCAGCTTGGAGCGGGGGGAAGAGACCCAGTACTTC
TRBJ2-7,TRBV28,.,TRBD1,CASSRTGGYEQYF,TGTGCCAGCAGTCGGACAGGGGGTTACGAGCAGTACTTC
TRBJ2-2,TRBV9,.,.,CASSAKTRNTGELFF,TGTGCCAGCAGCGCTAAGACTAGGAACACCGGGGAGCTGTTTTTT
TRBJ1-3,TRBV6-5,.,TRBD1,CASSYSDRPTGNTIYF,TGTGCCAGCAGTTACTCGGACAGGCCAACTGGAAACACCATATATTTT
TRBJ1-2,TRBV7-9,many,.,CASSLGTTAGYGYTF,TGTGCCAGCAGCTTAGGAACTACGGCGGGGTATGGCTACACCTTC
TRBJ1-1,TRBV2,.,TRBD1,CASSASRGAEAFF,TGTGCCAGCAGTGCGTCCAGGGGGGCCGAAGCTTTCTTT
TRBJ2-3,TRBV4-3,.,.,CASSQDVVRGASPVDTQYF,TGCGCCAGCAGCCAAGATGTTGTACGGGGGGCGTCCCCAGTTGATACGCAGTATTTT
TRBJ2-7,TRBV6-5,.,TRBD2,CASSRLLAGLYEQYF,TGTGCCAGCAGCCGACTCCTAGCGGGGCTCTACGAGCAGTACTTC
TRBJ1-6,TRBV2,.,.,CASTGNSPLHF,TGTGCCAGCACAGGGAATTCACCCCTCCACTTT
TRBJ2-1,TRBV12-3/TRBV12-4,.,TRBD1,CASIRDRGNEQFF,TGTGCCAGCATCCGGGACAGGGGGAATGAGCAGTTCTTC
TRBJ1-6,TRBV7-8,.,.,CASSSVGVLNSPLHF,TGTGCCAGCAGCTCCGTCGGGGTGTTGAATTCACCCCTCCACTTT
TRBJ2-7,TRBV19,.,.,CASSIGQNYEQYF,TGTGCCAGTAGTATCGGACAGAACTACGAGCAGTACTTC
TRBJ2-3,TRBV13,once,.,CASSSDYSSTDTQYF,TGTGCCAGCAGCTCGGACTACTCTAGCACAGATACGCAGTATTTT
TRBJ2-2,TRBV2,.,.,CASSEFGRGTGELFF,TGTGCCAGCAGTGAATTTGGTCGGGGCACCGGGGAGCTGTTTTTT
TRBJ1-1,TRBV7-9,.,.,CASLEGGAHTEAFF,TGTGCCAGCCTCGAGGGTGGTGCCCACACTGAAGCTTTCTTT
TRBJ2-7,TRBV7-8,.,.,CASSLGASADYEQYF,TGTGCCAGCAGCTTAGGAGCTAGCGCGGACTACGAGCAGTACTTC
TRBJ1-1,TRBV6-5,.,.,CASGAFEAFF,TGTGCCAGCGGGGCGTTTGAAGCTTTCTTT
TRBJ1-6,TRBV6-1,few,.,CASSDRGDNSPLHF,TGTGCCAGCAGTGACAGGGGAGATAATTCACCCCTCCACTTT
TRBJ1-6,TRBV5-6,.,.,CASSQLSGSSYNSPLHF,TGTGCCAGCAGCCAGCTATCGGGAAGCTCCTATAATTCACCCCTCCACTTT
TRBJ1-5,TRBV6-1,.,.,CASSDRGNQPQHF,TGTGCCAGCAGTGACAGGGGCAATCAGCCCCAGCATTTT
TRBJ2-3,TRBV5-1,.,.,CASSVQGTDTQYF,TGCGCCAGCAGCGTACAGGGCACAGATACGCAGTATTTT
TRBJ1-3,TRBV13,.,.,CASSSPNSGNTIYF,TGTGCCAGCAGCTCCCCAAACTCTGGAAACACCATATATTTT
TRBJ1-1,TRBV3-1/TRBV3-2,.,.,CASSGINDRPGAFF,TGTGCCAGCAGCGGAATTAACGACAGGCCGGGGGCTTTCTTT
TRBJ1-2,TRBV19,.,TRBD1,CASTPDRTNYGYTF,TGTGCCAGTACTCCGGACAGGACTAACTATGGCTACACCTTC
TRBJ1-3,TRBV4-2,.,TRBD1,CASSRGTGDNTIYF,TGTGCCAGCAGCCGTGGGACAGGGGATAACACCATATATTTT
TRBJ2-4,TRBV28,.,TRBD1,CASSFIRGTGGRAKNIQYF,TGTGCCAGCAGTTTTATCCGAGGTACAGGGGGTCGGGCCAAAAACATTCAGTACTTC
TRBJ1-6,TRBV6-5,.,TRBD1,CASSYRGQGNSPLHF,TGTGCCAGCAGTTACCGAGGACAGGGAAATTCACCCCTCCACTTT
TRBJ2-7,TRBV7-9,.,TRBD2,CASSPGLAIKEQYF,TGTGCCAGCAGCCCGGGACTAGCGATAAAGGAGCAGTACTTC
TRBJ2-5,TRBV7-9,.,TRBD2,CASSPGTSGGETQYF,TGTGCCAGCAGCCCCGGGACTAGCGGGGGGGAGACCCAGTACTTC
TRBJ1-4,TRBV11-2,.,.,CASSLGELGKLFF,TGTGCCAGCAGCTTAGGAGAACTCGGAAAACTGTTTTTT
TRBJ1-5,TRBV12-2,.,.,CASRLALRVSNQPQHF,TGTGCAAGTCGCTTAGCGCTACGGGTTAGCAATCAGCCCCAGCATTTT